This T cell receptor (beta chain) was retrieved from a study of OX40 agonist ivuxolimab in advanced cancers. Whole-study context: Cohort: roughly 80% men, mean age about 60, aged about 20 to 85.

Worth noting for this clone: What it binds is not known.

Germline V gene sequence: CDR1 SGDLS, CDR2 YYNGEE. V lost 4 bases to trimming and J lost 10 bases, with 15 bases between them. This CDR3 contains 13 residues. TCRdb keeps only in-frame clones here, not all; method: immunoSEQ multiplex PCR. The sample shows about 32,000 clones, approximately 89% of them seen only once. General study results and limits: No antigen was identified for the clonally expanded peripheral T cells. Also present in some nonresponders was a low level of normalized T-cell clonal expansion. Blood T cells, both CD4+ and CD8+, expanded clonally by week 6 at 0.1 to 3.0 mg/kg.

The TCR comes from an adult with an advanced solid tumor such as melanoma, head and neck, liver or kidney cancer. J is TRBJ2-1 and V is TRBV9, with D tentatively TRBD2 (5 bases). The sample here was CD4+ or CD8+ T cells sorted from blood, taken in a trial of the OX40 agonist ivuxolimab. CDR3 nucleotide sequence: TGTGCCAGCAGCCCATGGGCGACGGGAGAGCAGTTCTTC. This codes for CASSPWATGEQFF.